The text below deals with one T cell receptor beta chain. This clonotype was recorded many times. Which antigen it targets is not known. There are no base qualities to consult, and no much larger clone falls within one base. Amplification of TCR beta CDR3 regions was carried out from RNA transcripts. For the first round of RT-PCR on the TCR CDR3, the HTBI primer set was used together with the Qiagen OneStep RT-PCR kit. A second multiplex PCR round built the libraries, followed by size selection and purification. Sequencing of the libraries was done on an Illumina HiSeq2000 using paired-end 100 bp reads. For the original study's pipeline: SOAPnuke was used to process the raw data, with reads discarded if the reads contained adapters or uncalled bases, had a mean Phred below 15, or lacked an exact constant-primer or identifier match. High-quality paired reads were merged using COPE v1.2.5, and each unique nucleotide sequence was defined as a clonotype. MiTCR v1.1 was used to align the clonotypes against IMGT TRBV, TRBD and TRBJ reference segments. Only V-J combinations with frequency above 0.0001, covering roughly 99% of repertoires, were analysed. The TCS score was defined as F50 (clonal expansion) divided by E x V (chaos), with BLOSUM62-based TCRdist calculated between CDR3 peptides within each V-J. Welch's t-statistics and random forest reduced just over 500 V-J features to roughly 13, which were used in a naive Bayes classifier (R e1071). TCRdb reworked the public reads: Q25 trimming with fastp, MiXCR clone assembly, productive beta chains retained. Each entry merges the rows of one CDR3 protein and shows their most common DNA and genes. In this record, the V and J calls reflect TCRdb's handling and not the investigators' own analysis. This sample has about half a million distinct CDR3 sequences in its table, and 15% to 20% of those were observed once. The ten largest clones add up to 25% to 30% of the sample.

In the ophthalmopathy patients, disease was moderately to severely active, with a Clinical Activity Score of 3 or more, a NOSPECS grade of 4 or more, and a duration of less than 3 months. Patients with uncontrolled infections, other autoimmune diseases, pregnancy or lactation were excluded. Clinical symptoms, serum thyroxine and TRAb, thyroid ultrasound, and orbital computed tomography formed the basis for the diagnoses. Ficoll-Paque density gradient centrifugation was used to isolate PBMCs from approximately 10 ml of fresh peripheral blood. Total RNA was extracted with Trizol reagent, and quality was checked on an Agilent 2100 Bioanalyzer. This record belongs to a study of T cells in Graves' hyperthyroidism and ophthalmopathy (dated 2019 in TCRdb). Regarding the research as a whole: Peripheral blood samples were taken at the time of initial diagnosis, prior to any treatment. To identify TCR V-J signatures that set the groups apart, the researchers used a discovery cohort of about a hundred patients, made up of under 50 with Graves' ophthalmopathy and about 60 with stable Graves' hyperthyroidism. An independent validation cohort of around 19 hyperthyroidism patients and roughly 16 patients who later progressed to ophthalmopathy tested prospective prediction of ophthalmopathy. The approximately 100 discovery patients were divided at random into training and test sets in a 7:3 ratio. The study also compared thyroid tissue and blood T-cell repertoires from five or six Graves' hyperthyroidism patients. After sampling, hyperthyroidism patients received methimazole starting at 30 mg daily, and ophthalmopathy patients received high-dose intravenous methylprednisolone. The paper describes TCR Vbeta CDR3 sequencing of 135 peripheral blood samples, made up of some 42 ophthalmopathy patients, roughly 72 hyperthyroidism patients and about 17 progressor patients.

Overall study outcomes, separate from this receptor: Blood samples also contained most of the expanded thyroid clonotypes (frequency above 0.001), which suggests that blood repertoires may reflect thyroid immune responses. A model built on a 13 V-J signature distinguished ophthalmopathy from stable hyperthyroidism, reaching about 88% sensitivity and around 82% specificity in cross-validation and 80%/75% in testing. Sample size was not statistically predetermined, and blinding of investigators to group allocation was not performed. In validation, the model predicted progression to ophthalmopathy a median of about 6.8 months before onset, with roughly 70% sensitivity and about 72% specificity.

CDR1 SGHRS and CDR2 YFSETQ are derived from the germline V gene. V sheds 0 bases and J sheds 1 base, leaving 7 bases between their ends. Inclusive of the bounding cysteine and phenylalanine, the CDR3 is 14 residues long. The CDR3 DNA has 42 bases and is translated from base 1. The specimen sequenced was blood. The V and J segments used are TRBV5-1 and TRBJ1-1; no D gene is confidently identified. The sequence was collected from a woman aged 25 to 39 with Graves' ophthalmopathy. The CDR3 corresponds to CASSLEQTNTEAFF. The nucleotide sequence is TGCGCCAGCAGCTTGGAACAGACGAACACTGAAGCTTTCTTT.